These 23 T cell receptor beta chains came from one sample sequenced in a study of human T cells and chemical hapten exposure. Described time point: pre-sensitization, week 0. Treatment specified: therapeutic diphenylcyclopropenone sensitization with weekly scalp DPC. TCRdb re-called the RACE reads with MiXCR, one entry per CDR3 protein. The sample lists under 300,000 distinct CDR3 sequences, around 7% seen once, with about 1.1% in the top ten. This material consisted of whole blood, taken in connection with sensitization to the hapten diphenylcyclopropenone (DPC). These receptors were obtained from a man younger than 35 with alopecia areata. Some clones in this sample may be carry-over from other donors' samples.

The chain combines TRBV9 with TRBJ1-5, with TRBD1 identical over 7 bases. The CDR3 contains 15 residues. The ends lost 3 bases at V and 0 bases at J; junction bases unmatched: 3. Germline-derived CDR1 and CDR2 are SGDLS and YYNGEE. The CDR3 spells CASSAQGVSNQPQHF. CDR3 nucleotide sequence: TGTGCCAGCAGCGCGCAGGGGGTTAGCAATCAGCCCCAGCATTTT. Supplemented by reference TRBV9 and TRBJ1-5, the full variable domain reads DSGVTQTPKHLITATGQRVTLRCSPRSGDLSVYWYQQSLDQGLQFLIQYYNGEERAKGNILERFSAQQFPDLHSELNLSSLELGDSALYFCASSAQGVSNQPQHFGDGTRLSIL.

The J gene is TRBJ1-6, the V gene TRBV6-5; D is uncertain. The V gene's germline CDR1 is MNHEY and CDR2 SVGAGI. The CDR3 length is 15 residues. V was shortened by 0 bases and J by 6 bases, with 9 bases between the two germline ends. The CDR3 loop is CASSYSSTTNSPLHF. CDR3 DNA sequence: TGTGCCAGCAGTTACTCGTCCACGACTAATTCACCCCTCCACTTT.

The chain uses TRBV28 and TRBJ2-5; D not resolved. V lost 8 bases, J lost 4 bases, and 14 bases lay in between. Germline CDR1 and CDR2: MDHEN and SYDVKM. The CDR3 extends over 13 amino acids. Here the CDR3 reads CASWTPERETQYF. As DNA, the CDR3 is TGTGCCAGCTGGACGCCGGAGAGAGAGACCCAGTACTTC.

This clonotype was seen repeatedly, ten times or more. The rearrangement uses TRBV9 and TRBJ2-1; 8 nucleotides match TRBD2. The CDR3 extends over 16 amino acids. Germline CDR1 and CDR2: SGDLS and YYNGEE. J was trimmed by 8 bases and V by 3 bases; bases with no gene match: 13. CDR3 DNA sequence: TGTGCCAGCAGCGCTCACGGGACTAGTTGGGGCGATGAGCAGTTCTTC. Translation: CASSAHGTSWGDEQFF.

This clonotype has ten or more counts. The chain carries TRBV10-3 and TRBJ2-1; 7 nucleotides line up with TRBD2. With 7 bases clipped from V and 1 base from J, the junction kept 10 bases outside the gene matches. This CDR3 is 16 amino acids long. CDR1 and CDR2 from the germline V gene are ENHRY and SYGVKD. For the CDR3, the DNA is TGTGCCATCAAATATGATAGCGGGCGATCCTACAATGAGCAGTTCTTC. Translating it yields CAIKYDSGRSYNEQFF.

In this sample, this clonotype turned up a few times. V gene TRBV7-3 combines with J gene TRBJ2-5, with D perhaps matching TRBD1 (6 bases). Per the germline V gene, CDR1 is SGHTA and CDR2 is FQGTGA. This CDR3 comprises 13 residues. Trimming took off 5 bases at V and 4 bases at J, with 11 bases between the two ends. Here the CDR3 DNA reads TGTGCCAGCAGCACAGGACAGTTAGAGACCCAGTACTTC. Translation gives CASSTGQLETQYF.

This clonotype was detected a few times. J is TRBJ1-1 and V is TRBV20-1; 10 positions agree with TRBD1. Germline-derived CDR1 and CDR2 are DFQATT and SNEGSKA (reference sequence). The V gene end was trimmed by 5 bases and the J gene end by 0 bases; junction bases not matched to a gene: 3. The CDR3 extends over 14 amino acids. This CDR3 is CSAGTGAMNTEAFF. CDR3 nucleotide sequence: TGCAGTGCTGGGACAGGGGCGATGAACACTGAAGCTTTCTTT.

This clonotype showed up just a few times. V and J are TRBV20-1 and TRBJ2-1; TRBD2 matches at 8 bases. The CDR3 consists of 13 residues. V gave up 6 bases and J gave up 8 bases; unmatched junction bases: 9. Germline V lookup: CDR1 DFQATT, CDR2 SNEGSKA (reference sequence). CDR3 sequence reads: CSAPGLVTDEQFF. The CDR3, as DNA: TGCAGTGCCCCGGGACTAGTTACGGATGAGCAGTTCTTC.

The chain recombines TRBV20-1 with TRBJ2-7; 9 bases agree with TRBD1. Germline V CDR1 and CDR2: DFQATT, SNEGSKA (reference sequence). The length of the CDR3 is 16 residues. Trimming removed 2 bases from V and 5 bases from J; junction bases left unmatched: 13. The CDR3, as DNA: TGCAGTGCTAGATTTAACCCACCCGACAGGGGGAACGAGCAGTACTTC. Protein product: CSARFNPPDRGNEQYF.

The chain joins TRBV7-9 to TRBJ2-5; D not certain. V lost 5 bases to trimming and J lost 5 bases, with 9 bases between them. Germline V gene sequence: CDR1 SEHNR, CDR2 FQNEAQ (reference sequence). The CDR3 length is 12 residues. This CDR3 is CASSPQLETQYF. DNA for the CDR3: TGTGCCAGCAGCCCCCAGCTGGAGACCCAGTACTTC. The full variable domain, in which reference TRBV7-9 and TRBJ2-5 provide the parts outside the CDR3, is DTGVSQNPRHKITKRGQNVTFRCDPISEHNRLYWYRQTLGQGPEFLTYFQNEAQLEKSRLLSDRFSAERPKGSFSTLEIQRTEQGDSAMYLCASSPQLETQYFGPGTRLLVL.

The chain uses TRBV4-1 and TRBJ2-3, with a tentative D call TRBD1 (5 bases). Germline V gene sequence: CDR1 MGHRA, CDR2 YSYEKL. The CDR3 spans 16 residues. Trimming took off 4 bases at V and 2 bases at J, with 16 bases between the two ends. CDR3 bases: TGCGCCAGCAGCCCCAGGGCGCTAACAAACACAGATACGCAGTATTTT. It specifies CASSPRALTNTDTQYF.

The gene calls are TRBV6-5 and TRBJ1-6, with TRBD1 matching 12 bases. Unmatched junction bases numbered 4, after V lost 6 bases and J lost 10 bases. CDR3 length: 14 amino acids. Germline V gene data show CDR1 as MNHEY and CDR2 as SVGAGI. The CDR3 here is CASSRDRGRSPLHF. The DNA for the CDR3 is TGTGCCAGCAGCAGGGACAGGGGGCGGTCACCCCTCCACTTT.

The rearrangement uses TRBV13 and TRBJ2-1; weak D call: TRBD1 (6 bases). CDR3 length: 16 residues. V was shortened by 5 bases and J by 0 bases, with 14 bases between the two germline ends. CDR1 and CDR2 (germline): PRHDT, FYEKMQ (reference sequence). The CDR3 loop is CASSVQGGHSYNEQFF. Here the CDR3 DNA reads TGTGCCAGCAGCGTACAGGGTGGCCACTCCTACAATGAGCAGTTCTTC.

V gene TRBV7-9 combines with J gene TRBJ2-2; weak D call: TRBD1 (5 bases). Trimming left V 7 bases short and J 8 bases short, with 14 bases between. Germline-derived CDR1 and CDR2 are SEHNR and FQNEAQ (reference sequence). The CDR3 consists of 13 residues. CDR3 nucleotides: TGTGCCAGCACCCAACAGGAATCAGGGGAGCTGTTTTTT. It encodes CASTQQESGELFF.

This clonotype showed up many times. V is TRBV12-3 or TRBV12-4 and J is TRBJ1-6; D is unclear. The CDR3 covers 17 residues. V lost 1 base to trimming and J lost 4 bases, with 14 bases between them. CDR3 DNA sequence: TGTGCCAGCAGTTTAGGTCCGCTTGGTAGATATAATTCACCCCTCCACTTT. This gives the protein CASSLGPLGRYNSPLHF.

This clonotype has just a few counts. The CDR3 sequence is CASTYGTSGVSSYNEQFF. In DNA form, the CDR3 reads TGTGCCAGCACCTACGGGACTAGCGGGGTCAGCTCCTACAATGAGCAGTTCTTC. This chain joins TRBV6-2 or TRBV6-3 and TRBJ2-1; 13 nucleotides agree with TRBD2. The CDR3 runs 18 residues. Germline V CDR1 and CDR2: MNHEY, SVGEGT. Unmatched junction bases numbered 9, after V lost 7 bases and J lost 0 bases.

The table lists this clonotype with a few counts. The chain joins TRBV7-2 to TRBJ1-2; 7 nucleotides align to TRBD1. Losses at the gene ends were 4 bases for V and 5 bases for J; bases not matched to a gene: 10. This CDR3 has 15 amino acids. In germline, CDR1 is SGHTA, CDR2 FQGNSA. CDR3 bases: TGTGCCAGCAGCTCCTATGACAGGGAATTTTATGGCTACACCTTC. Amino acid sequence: CASSSYDREFYGYTF.

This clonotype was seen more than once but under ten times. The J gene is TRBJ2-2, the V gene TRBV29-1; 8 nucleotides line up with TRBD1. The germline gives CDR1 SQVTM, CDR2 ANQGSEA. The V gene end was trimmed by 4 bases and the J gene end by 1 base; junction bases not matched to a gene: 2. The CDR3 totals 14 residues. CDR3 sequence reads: CSVVGTGNTGELFF. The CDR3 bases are TGCAGCGTTGTCGGGACAGGGAACACCGGGGAGCTGTTTTTT.

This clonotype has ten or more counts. The DNA for the CDR3 is TGCAGCGGCAATCGTGGACTAGCGGAACACAATGAGCAGTTCTTC. Protein: CSGNRGLAEHNEQFF. The rearrangement links TRBV29-1 to TRBJ2-1; the match to TRBD2 covers 10 bases. This CDR3 has 15 amino acids. Looked up from germline, CDR1 is SQVTM and CDR2 is ANQGSEA. Trimming removed 7 bases from V and 5 bases from J; junction bases left unmatched: 11.

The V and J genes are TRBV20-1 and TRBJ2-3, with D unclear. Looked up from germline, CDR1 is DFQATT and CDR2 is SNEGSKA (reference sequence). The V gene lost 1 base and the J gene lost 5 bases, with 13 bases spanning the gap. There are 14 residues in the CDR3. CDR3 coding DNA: TGCAGTGCTAGAGCAGGTCAGGTGCAAGATACGCAGTATTTT. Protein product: CSARAGQVQDTQYF.

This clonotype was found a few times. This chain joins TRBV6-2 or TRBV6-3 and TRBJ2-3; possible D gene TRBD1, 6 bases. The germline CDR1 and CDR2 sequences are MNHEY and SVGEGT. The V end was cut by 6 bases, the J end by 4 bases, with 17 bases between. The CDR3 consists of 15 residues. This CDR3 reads CASRHQQGISDTQYF. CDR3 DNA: TGTGCCAGCAGACATCAACAGGGTATATCAGATACGCAGTATTTT.

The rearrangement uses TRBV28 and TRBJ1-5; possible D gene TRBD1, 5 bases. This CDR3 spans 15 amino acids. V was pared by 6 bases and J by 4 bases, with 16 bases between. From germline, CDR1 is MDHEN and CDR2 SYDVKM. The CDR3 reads CASSLQGMRNQPQHF. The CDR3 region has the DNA TGTGCCAGCAGCCTCCAGGGCATGCGGAATCAGCCCCAGCATTTT.

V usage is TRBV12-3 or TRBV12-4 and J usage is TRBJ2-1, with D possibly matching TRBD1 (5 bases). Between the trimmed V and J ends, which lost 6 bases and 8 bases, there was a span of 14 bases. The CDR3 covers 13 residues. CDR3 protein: CASSDTGGHEQFF. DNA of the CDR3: TGTGCCAGCAGCGACACAGGCGGCCATGAGCAGTTCTTC.